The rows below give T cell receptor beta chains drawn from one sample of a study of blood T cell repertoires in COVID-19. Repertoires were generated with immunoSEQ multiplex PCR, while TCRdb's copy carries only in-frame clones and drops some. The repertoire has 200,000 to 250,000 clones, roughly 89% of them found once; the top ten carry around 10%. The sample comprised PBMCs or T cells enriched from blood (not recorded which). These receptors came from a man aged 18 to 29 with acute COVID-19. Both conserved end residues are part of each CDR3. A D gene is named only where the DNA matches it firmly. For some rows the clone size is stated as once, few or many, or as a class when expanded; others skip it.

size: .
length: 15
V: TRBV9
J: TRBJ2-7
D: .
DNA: TGTGCCAGCAGCGGATCAGGGTCGAGCTCCTACGAGCAGTACTTC
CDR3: CASSGSGSSSYEQYF

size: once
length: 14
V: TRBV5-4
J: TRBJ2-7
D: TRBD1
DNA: TGTGCCAGCAGCCAAACAGGGGGCGCGAACGAGCAGTACTTC
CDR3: CASSQTGGANEQYF

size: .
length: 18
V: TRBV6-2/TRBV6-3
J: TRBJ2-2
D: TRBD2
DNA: TGTGCCAGCAGTTACTCGACTAGCGAGGGTATTTATACCGGGGAGCTGTTTTTT
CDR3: CASSYSTSEGIYTGELFF

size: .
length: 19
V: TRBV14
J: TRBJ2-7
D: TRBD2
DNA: TGTGCCAGCAGCTTCCGACTAGCGGGACCCCAGGGGGTTCCCTACGAGCAGTACTTC
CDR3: CASSFRLAGPQGVPYEQYF

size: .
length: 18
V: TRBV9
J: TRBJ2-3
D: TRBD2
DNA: TGTGCCAGCAGCGTATCTGGGGGAGGGCCATGGGGCACAGATACGCAGTATTTT
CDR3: CASSVSGGGPWGTDTQYF

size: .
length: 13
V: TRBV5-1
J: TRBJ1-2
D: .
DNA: TGCGCCAGCAGCCCCTTACAGGACTATGGCTACACCTTC
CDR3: CASSPLQDYGYTF

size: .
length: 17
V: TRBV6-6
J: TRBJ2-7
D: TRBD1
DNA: TGTGCCAGCAGCCGAGCCCTTAAAACAGGGGGGACCTACGAGCAGTACTTC
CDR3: CASSRALKTGGTYEQYF

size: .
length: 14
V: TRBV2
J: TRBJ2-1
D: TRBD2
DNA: TGTGCCAGCAGGCGGGAGGGCCAGAGTAATGAGCAGTTCTTC
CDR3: CASRREGQSNEQFF

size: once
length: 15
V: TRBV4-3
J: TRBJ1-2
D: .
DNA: TGCGCCAGCAGCCAAGACAGGGGACGCCTCTATGGCTACACCTTC
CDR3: CASSQDRGRLYGYTF

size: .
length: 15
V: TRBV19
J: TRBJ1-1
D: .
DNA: TGTGCCAGTAGTATGAATCTCAGGGCCGGCCCTGAAGCTTTCTTT
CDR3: CASSMNLRAGPEAFF

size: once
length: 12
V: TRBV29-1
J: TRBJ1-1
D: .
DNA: TGCAGCGTCGGTAGACAGAACACTGAAGCTTTCTTT
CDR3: CSVGRQNTEAFF

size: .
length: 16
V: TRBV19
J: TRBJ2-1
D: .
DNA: TGTGCCAGTAGTGACTACTCTTCTAGGTGGTACAATGAGCAGTTCTTC
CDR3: CASSDYSSRWYNEQFF

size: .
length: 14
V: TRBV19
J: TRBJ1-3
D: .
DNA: TGTGCCAGTAGCCAGGGCGCCTCTGGAAACACCATATATTTT
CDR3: CASSQGASGNTIYF

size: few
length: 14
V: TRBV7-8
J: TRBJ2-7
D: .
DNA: TGTGCCAGCAGCTTAGCTCCGGAGAACTACGAGCAGTACTTC
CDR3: CASSLAPENYEQYF

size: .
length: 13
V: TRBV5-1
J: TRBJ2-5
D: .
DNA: TGCGCCAGCAGCTTCGGGGGTTGGGAGACCCAGTACTTC
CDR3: CASSFGGWETQYF

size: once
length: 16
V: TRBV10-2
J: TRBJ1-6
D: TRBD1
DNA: TGCGCCAGCAGTGAGTCGACGCGGACAGGGGGCCCCCGCGCTCACTTT
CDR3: CASSESTRTGGPRAHF

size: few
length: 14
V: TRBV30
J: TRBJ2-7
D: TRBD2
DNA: TGTGCCTGTCGAGGTGGCGGGAGTTCCTACGAGCAGTACTTC
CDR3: CACRGGGSSYEQYF

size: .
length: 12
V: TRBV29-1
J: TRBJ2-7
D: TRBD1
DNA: TGCAGCGTATTAGACAGGGACTACGAGCAGTACTTC
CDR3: CSVLDRDYEQYF

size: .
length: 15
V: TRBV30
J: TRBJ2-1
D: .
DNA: TGTGCCTGGAGTGTATTTAGCAATAGCCTCAGTGAGCAGTTCTTC
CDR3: CAWSVFSNSLSEQFF

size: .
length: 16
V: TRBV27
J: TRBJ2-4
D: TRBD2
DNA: TGTGCCAGCAGTCTCGGACTAGCGGGCCCCAAAAACATTCAGTACTTC
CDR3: CASSLGLAGPKNIQYF

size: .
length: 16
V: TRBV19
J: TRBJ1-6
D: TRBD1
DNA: TGTGCCAGTAGTACGGAAACAGGGGCGTATAATTCACCCCTCCACTTT
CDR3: CASSTETGAYNSPLHF

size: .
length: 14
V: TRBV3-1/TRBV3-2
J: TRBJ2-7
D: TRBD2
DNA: TGTGCCAGCAGCCCCTCCGGCGGGAGTTACGAGCAGTACTTC
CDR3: CASSPSGGSYEQYF

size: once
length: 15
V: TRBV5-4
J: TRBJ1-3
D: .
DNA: TGTGCCAGCAGCTTGGCAGCAGGGTCTGGAAACACCATATATTTT
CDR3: CASSLAAGSGNTIYF

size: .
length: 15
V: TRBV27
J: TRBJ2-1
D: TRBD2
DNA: TGTGCCAGCAGCTTCGGGACTAGCAAATACAATGAGCAGTTCTTC
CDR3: CASSFGTSKYNEQFF